What follows are 5 T cell receptor beta chains derived from one specimen sequenced in a study of cytomegalovirus exposure and HLA in healthy donors. Method: immunoSEQ multiplex PCR; TCRdb's copy keeps in-frame clones and lacks some. The repertoire includes approximately 200,000 clones, 80% to 90% of them detected once, and around 1.2% sits in the top ten. Source material: PBMCs. The receptors stem from a woman in her twenties or thirties in good health and CMV-seronegative.

The chain joins TRBV19 to TRBJ2-2; no firm D call. This CDR3 is built from 14 residues. Trimming took 6 bases from V and 3 from J, leaving 11 bases between them. Per the germline V gene, CDR1 is LNHDA and CDR2 is SQIVND (reference sequence). This CDR3 is CASRDYADTGELFF. The CDR3 DNA reads TGTGCCAGTAGAGATTACGCGGACACCGGGGAGCTGTTTTTT.

The rearrangement uses TRBV28 and TRBJ1-6; D might be TRBD1 (5 bases). The CDR3 contains 13 residues. V lost 10 bases and J lost 6, with 13 bases in between. Germline CDR1 is MDHEN and CDR2 is SYDVKM. Written as DNA, the CDR3 is TGTGCCACTTTCCAGGGTGCTAATTCACCCCTCCACTTT. The encoded protein is CATFQGANSPLHF. The whole variable domain, filled in from reference TRBV28 and TRBJ1-6, reads DVKVTQSSRYLVKRTGEKVFLECVQDMDHENMFWYRQDPGLGLRLIYFSYDVKMKEKGDIPEGYSVSREKKERFSLILESASTNQTSMYLCATFQGANSPLHFGNGTRLTVT.

V and J are TRBV6-6 and TRBJ2-3; 9 nucleotides match TRBD2. CDR1 and CDR2 (germline): MNHNY, SVGAGI (reference sequence). The trim removed 6 bases at V and 4 bases at J, leaving 8 bases unmatched. The CDR3 is 15 residues long. The CDR3 DNA reads as TGTGCCAGCAGAATTAGCGGGGGCCGGTCAGATACGCAGTATTTT. Its protein is CASRISGGRSDTQYF.

This chain uses TRBV7-9 with TRBJ1-2; 12 bases match TRBD1. There are 17 residues in the CDR3. J lost 3 bases, V lost 5 bases, and 10 bases had no gene match. Germline V gene sequence: CDR1 SEHNR, CDR2 FQNEAQ (reference sequence). In DNA, the CDR3 is TGTGCCAGCAGCCGGGGACAGGGGGCTCGCTTAGACTATGGCTACACCTTC. Protein product: CASSRGQGARLDYGYTF.

The chain recombines TRBV6-1 with TRBJ1-5, with TRBD1 matching over 7 bases. The germline V gene encodes CDR1 MNHNS and CDR2 SASEGT. The CDR3 has 15 residues. The V and J ends lost 1 base and 1 base, in that order; junction bases with no gene match: 1. DNA of the CDR3: TGTGCCAGCAGTGAAGTGGGACAGAGCAATCAGCCCCAGCATTTT. Encoded protein: CASSEVGQSNQPQHF.